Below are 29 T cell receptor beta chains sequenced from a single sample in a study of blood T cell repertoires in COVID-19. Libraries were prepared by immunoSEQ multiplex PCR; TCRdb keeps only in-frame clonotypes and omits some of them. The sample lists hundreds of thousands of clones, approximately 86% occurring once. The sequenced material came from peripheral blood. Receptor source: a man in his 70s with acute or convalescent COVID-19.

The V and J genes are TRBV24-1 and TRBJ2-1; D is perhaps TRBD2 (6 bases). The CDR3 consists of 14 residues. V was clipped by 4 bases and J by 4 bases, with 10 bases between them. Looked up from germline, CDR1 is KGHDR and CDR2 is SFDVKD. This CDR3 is CATSDWDSYNEQFF. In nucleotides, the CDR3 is TGTGCCACCAGTGACTGGGACTCTTACAATGAGCAGTTCTTC.

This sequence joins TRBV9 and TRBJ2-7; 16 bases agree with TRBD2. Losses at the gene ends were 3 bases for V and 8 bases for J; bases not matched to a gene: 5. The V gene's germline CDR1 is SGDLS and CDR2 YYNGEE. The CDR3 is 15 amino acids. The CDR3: CASSAGLAGGTKQYF. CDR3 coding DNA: TGTGCCAGCAGCGCGGGACTAGCGGGAGGGACGAAGCAGTACTTC. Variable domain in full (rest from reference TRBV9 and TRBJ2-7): DSGVTQTPKHLITATGQRVTLRCSPRSGDLSVYWYQQSLDQGLQFLIQYYNGEERAKGNILERFSAQQFPDLHSELNLSSLELGDSALYFCASSAGLAGGTKQYFGPGTRLTVT.

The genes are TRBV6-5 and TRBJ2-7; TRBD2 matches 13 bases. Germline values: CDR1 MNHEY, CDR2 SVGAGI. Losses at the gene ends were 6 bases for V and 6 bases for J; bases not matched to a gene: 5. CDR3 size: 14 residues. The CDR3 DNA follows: TGTGCCAGCAGGCGGACTAGCGGGAGCCCCGAGCAGTACTTC. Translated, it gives CASRRTSGSPEQYF.

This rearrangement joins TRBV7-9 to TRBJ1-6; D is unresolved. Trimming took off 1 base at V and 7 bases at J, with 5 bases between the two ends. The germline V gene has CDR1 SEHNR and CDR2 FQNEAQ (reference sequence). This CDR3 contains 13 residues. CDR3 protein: CASSLDRNSPLHF. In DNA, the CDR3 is TGTGCCAGCAGCTTAGACCGGAATTCACCCCTCCACTTT.

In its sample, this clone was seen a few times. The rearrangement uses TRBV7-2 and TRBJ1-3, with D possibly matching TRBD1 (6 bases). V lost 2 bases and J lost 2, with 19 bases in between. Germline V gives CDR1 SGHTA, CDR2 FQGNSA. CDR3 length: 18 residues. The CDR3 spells CASSLRFSQGLTGNTIYF. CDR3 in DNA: TGTGCCAGCAGCTTACGTTTTAGTCAGGGGCTAACTGGAAACACCATATATTTT. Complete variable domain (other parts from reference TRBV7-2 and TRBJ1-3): GAGVSQSPSNKVTEKGKDVELRCDPISGHTALYWYRQSLGQGLEFLIYFQGNSAPDKSGLPSDRFSAERTGGSVSTLTIQRTQQEDSAVYLCASSLRFSQGLTGNTIYFGEGSWLTVV.

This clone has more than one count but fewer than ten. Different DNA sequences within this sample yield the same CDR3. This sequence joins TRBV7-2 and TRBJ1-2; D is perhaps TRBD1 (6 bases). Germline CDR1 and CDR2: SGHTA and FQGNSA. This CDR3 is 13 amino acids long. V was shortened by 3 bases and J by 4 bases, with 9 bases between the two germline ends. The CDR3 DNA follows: TGTGCCAGCAGCTTGGGACAACTCTATGGCTACACCTTC. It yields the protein CASSLGQLYGYTF.

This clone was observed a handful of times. DNA of the CDR3: TGCGCCAGCAGCTTGGTTCTAGCGGGGGACAATGAGCAGTTCTTC. The encoded protein is CASSLVLAGDNEQFF. This rearrangement joins TRBV5-1 to TRBJ2-1; 10 nucleotides line up with TRBD2. Germline CDR1 and CDR2: SGHRS and YFSETQ. The CDR3 extends over 15 amino acids. V dropped 0 bases and J dropped 5; count of bases not matched to a gene: 2.

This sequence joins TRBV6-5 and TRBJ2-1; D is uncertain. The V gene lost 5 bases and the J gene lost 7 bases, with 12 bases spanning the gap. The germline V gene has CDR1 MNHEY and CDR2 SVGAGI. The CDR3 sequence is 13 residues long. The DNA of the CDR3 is TGTGCCAGCAGTACCACAGTATCGAATGAGCAGTTCTTC. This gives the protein CASSTTVSNEQFF.

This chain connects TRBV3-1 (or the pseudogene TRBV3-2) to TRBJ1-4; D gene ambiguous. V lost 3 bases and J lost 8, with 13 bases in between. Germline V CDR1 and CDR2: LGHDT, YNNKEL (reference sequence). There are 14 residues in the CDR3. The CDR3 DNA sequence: TGTGCCAGCAGCCATGGAGGGTCAAACGAAAAACTGTTTTTT. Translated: CASSHGGSNEKLFF.

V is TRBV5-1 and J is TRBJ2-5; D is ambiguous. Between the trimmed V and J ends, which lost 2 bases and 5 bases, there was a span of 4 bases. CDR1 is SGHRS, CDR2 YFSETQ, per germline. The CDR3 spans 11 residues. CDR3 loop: CASSFHETQYF. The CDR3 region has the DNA TGCGCCAGCAGCTTTCATGAGACCCAGTACTTC. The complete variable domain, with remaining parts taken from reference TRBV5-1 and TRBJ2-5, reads KAGVTQTPRYLIKTRGQQVTLSCSPISGHRSVSWYQQTPGQGLQFLFEYFSETQRNKGNFPGRFSGRQFSNSRSEMNVSTLELGDSALYLCASSFHETQYFGPGTRLLVL.

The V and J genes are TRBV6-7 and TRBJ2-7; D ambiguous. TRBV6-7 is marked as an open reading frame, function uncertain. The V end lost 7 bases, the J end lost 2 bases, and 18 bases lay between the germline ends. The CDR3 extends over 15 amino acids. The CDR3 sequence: CASTKPETLTYEQYF. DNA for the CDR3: TGTGCCAGCACTAAACCGGAGACCTTGACCTACGAGCAGTACTTC.

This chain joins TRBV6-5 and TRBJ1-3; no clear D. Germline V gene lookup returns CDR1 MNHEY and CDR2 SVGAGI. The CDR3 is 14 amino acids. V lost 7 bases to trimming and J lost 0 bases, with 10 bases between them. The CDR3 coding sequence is TGTGCCAGCACTGGCAGACTCTCTGGAAACACCATATATTTT. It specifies CASTGRLSGNTIYF.

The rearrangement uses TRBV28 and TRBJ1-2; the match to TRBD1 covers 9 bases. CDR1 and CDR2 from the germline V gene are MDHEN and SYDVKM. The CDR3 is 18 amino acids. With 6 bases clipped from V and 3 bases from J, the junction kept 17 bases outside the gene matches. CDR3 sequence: CASRSLGSTGGSYYGYTF. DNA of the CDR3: TGTGCCAGCAGGTCCCTAGGAAGCACAGGGGGCTCCTACTATGGCTACACCTTC.

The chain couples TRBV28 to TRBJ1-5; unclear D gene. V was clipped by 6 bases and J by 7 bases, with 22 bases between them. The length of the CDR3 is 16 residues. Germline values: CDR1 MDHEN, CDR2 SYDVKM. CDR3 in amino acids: CASRVRRWGVKQPQHF. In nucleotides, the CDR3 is TGTGCCAGCAGGGTCAGGCGGTGGGGAGTCAAGCAGCCCCAGCATTTT. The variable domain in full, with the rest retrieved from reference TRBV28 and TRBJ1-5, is DVKVTQSSRYLVKRTGEKVFLECVQDMDHENMFWYRQDPGLGLRLIYFSYDVKMKEKGDIPEGYSVSREKKERFSLILESASTNQTSMYLCASRVRRWGVKQPQHFGDGTRLSIL.

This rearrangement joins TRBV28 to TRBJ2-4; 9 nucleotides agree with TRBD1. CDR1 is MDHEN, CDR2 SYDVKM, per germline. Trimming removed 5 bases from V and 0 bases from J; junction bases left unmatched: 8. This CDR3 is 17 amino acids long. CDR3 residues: CASSRDRAYLAKNIQYF. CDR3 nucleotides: TGTGCCAGCAGTCGGGACAGGGCCTATCTAGCCAAAAACATTCAGTACTTC.

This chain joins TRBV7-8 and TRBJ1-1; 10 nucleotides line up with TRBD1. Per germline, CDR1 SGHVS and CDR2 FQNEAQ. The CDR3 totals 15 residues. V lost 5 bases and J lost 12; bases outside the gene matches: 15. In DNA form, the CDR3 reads TGTGCCAGCAGCCGTTTCACTGTAGGGACAGGGGAAACTTTCTTT. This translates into CASSRFTVGTGETFF.

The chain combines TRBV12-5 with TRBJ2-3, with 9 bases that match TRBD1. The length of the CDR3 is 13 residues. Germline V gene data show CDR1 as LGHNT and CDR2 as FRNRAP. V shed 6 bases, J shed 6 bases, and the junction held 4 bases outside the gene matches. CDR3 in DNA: TGTGCTAGTGGGTGGACAGGGGTCGATACGCAGTATTTT. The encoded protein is CASGWTGVDTQYF. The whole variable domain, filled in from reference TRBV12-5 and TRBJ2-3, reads DARVTQTPRHKVTEMGQEVTMRCQPILGHNTVFWYRQTMMQGLELLAYFRNRAPLDDSGMPKDRFSAEMPDATLATLKIQPSEPRDSAVYFCASGWTGVDTQYFGPGTRLTVL.

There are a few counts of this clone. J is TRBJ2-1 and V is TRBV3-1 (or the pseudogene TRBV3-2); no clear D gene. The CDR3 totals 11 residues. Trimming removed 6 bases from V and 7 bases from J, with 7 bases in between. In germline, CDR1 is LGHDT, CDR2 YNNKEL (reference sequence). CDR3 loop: CASRNLNEQFF. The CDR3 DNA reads TGTGCCAGCAGAAATCTAAATGAGCAGTTCTTC.

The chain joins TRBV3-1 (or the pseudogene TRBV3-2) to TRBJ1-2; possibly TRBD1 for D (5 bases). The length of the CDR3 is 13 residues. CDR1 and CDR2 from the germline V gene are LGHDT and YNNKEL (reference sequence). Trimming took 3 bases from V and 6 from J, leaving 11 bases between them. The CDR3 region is CASSQTPGNGYTF. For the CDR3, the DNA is TGTGCCAGCAGCCAGACCCCAGGGAATGGCTACACCTTC.

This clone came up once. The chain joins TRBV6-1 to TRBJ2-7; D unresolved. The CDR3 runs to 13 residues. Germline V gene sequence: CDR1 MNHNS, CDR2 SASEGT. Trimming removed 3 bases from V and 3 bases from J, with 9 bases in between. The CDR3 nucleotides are TGTGCCAGCAGTGAGGCAGAACACTACGAGCAGTACTTC. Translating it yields CASSEAEHYEQYF.

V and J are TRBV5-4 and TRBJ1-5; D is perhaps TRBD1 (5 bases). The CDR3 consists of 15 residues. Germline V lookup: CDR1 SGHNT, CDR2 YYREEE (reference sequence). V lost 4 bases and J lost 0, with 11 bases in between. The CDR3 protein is CASSNGGHSNQPQHF. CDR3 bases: TGTGCCAGCAGCAACGGGGGTCATAGCAATCAGCCCCAGCATTTT.

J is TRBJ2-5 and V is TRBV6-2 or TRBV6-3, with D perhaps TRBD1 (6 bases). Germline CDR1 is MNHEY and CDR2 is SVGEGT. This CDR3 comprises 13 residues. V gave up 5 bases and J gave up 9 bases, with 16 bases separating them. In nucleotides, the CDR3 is TGTGCCAGCAGTCTAGGGCCAGGGGTTGCCCAGTACTTC. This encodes CASSLGPGVAQYF.

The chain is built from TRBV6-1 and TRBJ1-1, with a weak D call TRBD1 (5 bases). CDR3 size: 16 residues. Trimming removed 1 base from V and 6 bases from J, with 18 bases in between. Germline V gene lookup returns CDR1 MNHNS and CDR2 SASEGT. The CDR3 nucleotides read TGTGCCAGCAGTGAAGGAATTGGGGGGTGGAGATCTGAAGCTTTCTTT. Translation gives CASSEGIGGWRSEAFF.

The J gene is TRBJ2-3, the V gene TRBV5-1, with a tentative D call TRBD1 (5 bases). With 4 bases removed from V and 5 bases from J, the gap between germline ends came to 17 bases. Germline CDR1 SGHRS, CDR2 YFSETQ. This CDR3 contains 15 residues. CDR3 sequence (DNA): TGCGCCAGCAGCCCCCCGGAGAAGGGGATAGATACGCAGTATTTT. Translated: CASSPPEKGIDTQYF.

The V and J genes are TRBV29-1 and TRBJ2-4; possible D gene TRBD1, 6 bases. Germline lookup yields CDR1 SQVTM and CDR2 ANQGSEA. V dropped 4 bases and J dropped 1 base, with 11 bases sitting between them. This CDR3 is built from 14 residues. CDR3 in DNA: TGCAGCGTTGTAGGGGGTGAGGCCAAAAACATTCAGTACTTC. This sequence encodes CSVVGGEAKNIQYF.

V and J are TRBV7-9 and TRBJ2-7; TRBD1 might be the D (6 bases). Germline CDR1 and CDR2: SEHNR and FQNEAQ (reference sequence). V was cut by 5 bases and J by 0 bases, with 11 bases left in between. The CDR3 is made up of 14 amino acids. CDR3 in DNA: TGTGCCAGCAGCCTAGACAGGAACTCCTACGAGCAGTACTTC. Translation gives CASSLDRNSYEQYF.

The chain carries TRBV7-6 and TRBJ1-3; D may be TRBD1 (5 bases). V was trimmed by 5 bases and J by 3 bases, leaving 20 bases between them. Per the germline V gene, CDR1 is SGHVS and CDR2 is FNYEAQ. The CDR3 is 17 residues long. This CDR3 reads CASSLTSGDRYGNTIYF. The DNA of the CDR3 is TGTGCCAGCAGCCTAACCTCGGGAGACAGATATGGAAACACCATATATTTT.

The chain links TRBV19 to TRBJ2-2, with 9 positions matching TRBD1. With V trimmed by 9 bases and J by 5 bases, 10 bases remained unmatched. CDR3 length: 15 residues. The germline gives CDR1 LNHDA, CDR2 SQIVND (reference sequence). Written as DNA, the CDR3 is TGTGCCAGCTTCGATCCGACAGGGGGAACCGGGGAGCTGTTTTTT. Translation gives CASFDPTGGTGELFF.

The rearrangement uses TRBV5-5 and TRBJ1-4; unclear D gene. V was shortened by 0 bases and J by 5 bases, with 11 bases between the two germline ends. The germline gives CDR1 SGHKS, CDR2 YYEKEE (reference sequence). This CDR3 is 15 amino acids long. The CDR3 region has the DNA TGTGCCAGCAGCTTGGGATCAGGCCCCAATGAAAAACTGTTTTTT. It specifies CASSLGSGPNEKLFF.